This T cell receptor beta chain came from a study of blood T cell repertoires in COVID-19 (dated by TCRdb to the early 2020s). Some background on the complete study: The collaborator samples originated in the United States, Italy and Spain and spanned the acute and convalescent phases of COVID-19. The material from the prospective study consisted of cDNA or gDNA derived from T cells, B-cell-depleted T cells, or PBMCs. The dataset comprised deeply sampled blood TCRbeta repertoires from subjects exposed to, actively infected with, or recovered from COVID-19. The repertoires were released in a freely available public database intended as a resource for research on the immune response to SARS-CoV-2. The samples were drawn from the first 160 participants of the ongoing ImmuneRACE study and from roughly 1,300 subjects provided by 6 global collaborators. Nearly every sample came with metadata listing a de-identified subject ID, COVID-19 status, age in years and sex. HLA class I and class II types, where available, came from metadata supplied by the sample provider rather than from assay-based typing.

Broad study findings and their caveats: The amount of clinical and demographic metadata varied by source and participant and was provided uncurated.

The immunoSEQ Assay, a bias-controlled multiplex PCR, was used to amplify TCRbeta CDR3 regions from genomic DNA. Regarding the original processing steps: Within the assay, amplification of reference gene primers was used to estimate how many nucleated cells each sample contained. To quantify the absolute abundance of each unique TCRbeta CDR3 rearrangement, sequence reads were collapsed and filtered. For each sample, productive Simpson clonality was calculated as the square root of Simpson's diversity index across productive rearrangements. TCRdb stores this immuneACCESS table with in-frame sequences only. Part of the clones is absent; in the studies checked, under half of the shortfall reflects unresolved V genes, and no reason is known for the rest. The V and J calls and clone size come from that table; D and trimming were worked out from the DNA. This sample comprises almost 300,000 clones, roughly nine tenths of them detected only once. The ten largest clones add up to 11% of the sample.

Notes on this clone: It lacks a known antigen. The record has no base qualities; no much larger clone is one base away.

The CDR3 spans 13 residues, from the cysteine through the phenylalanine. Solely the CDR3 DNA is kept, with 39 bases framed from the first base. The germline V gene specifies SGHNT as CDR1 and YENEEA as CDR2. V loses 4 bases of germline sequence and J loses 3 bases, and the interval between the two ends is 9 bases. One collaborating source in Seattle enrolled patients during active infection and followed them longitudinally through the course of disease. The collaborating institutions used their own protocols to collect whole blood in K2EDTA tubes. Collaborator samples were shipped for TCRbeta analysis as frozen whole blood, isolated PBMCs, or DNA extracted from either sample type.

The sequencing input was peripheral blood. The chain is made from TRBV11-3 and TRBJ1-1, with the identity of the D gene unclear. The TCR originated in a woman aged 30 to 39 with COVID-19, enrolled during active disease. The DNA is TGTGCCAGCAGCTCATACATGGACACTGAAGCTTTCTTT. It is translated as CASSSYMDTEAFF.